This T cell receptor beta chain was sequenced in a study of blood T cells in healthy people across ages. It was with a sample-barcoded 5' primer and a J-beta primer mix that a second PCR of about 6 to 12 cycles was run. One entry per CDR3 protein results from TCRdb running MiXCR on the 5' RACE reads. The data contain about 2 million distinct CDR3 sequences, roughly 52% of them singletons. V dropped 7 bases and J dropped 6 bases, with 16 bases sitting between them. CDR3 length: 13 amino acids. Germline-derived CDR1 and CDR2 are MRHNA and SNTAGT. Whole-study findings and limits: Roughly linear declines in TCR beta diversity per million T cells occurred with age.

Donation came from healthy Caucasian individuals in Russia who were aged roughly 6 to 100. PBMCs, at least 6 million per sample, were isolated. This clonotype was picked up a small number of times. Antigen: not known. Sequences were obtained from blood. The chain joins TRBV6-4 to TRBJ2-7; D is perhaps TRBD2 (6 bases). The receptor was derived from a woman aged 40 to 49 in good health. This chain's CDR3 is CASNNRGSGEQYF. DNA for the CDR3: TGTGCCAGCAATAATCGGGGGTCGGGCGAGCAGTACTTC.